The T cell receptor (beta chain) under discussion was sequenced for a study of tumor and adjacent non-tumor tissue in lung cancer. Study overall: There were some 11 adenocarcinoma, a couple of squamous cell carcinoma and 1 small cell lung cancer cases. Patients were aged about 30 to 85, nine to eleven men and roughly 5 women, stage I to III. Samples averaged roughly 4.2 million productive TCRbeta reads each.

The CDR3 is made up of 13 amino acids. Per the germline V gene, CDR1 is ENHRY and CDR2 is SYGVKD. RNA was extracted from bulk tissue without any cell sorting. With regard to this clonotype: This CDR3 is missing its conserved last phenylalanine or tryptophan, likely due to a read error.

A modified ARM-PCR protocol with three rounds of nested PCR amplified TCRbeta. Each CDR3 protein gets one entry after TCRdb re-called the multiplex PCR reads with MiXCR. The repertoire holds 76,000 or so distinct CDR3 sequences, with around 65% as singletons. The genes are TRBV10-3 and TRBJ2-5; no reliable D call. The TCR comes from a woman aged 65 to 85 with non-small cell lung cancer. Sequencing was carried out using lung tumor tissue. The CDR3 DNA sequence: TGTGCCATCAGAGAGTCGGGTGTCGGGACCCAGTACCTC. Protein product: CAIRESGVGTQYL.